Listed below are T cell receptor beta chains from one sample, sequenced in a study of tissue T cells after allogeneic stem cell transplantation. The repertoire was sequenced with immunoSEQ multiplex PCR; TCRdb's copy has only in-frame clones and lacks some. The data show around 3,400 clones, 70% seen once. The sequenced sample was tissue from the right colon, obtained at autopsy. The origin of the receptors is a male donor older than 55 with lung cancer. Each CDR3 is given with its conserved first and last residue. Fields, in order: J gene, V gene, CDR3 length, clone size, D gene, CDR3 DNA, CDR3 protein. The D gene is left open where the match is weak. Part of the rows lack a size; the others show once, few, many or a class for expanded clones.

TRBJ1-6,TRBV28,15,NA,TRBD1,TGTGCCAGCAGTCTAGAGGACAGGGAGGGTTCACCCCTCCACTTT,CASSLEDREGSPLHF
TRBJ2-7,TRBV28,15,NA,NA,TGTGCCAGCAGCCCCCAGGGGCGAGGTGCCTACGAGCAGTACTTC,CASSPQGRGAYEQYF
TRBJ2-3,TRBV11-3,15,once,TRBD1,TGTGCCCGCAGTCGAGCCGGGACAGACACAGATACGCAGTATTTT,CARSRAGTDTDTQYF
TRBJ2-1,TRBV29-1,12,NA,NA,TGCAGCGTCGCCGGGCAGGGCTATGAGCAGTTCTTC,CSVAGQGYEQFF
TRBJ1-6,TRBV18,15,NA,NA,TGTGCCAGCTCACCGGCAGGAGAGGGAGTTTCACCCCTCCACTTT,CASSPAGEGVSPLHF
TRBJ1-5,TRBV6-6,15,NA,NA,TGTGCCACCCTTAGGTTGGAGGGCAACAATCAGCCCCAGCATTTT,CATLRLEGNNQPQHF
TRBJ2-1,TRBV5-4,15,NA,NA,TGTGCCAGCAGCTTGGTCGAGCGGGCCTTCAATGAGCAGTTCTTC,CASSLVERAFNEQFF
TRBJ2-5,TRBV6-5,15,large,NA,TGTGCCAGCAGCTCGGAGGGAGCTTCACAAGAGACCCAGTACTTC,CASSSEGASQETQYF
TRBJ1-3,TRBV4-3,16,NA,NA,TGCGCCAGCAGCCAAATGCGGATGAGCTCTGGAAACACCATATATTTT,CASSQMRMSSGNTIYF
TRBJ1-5,TRBV18,17,NA,NA,TGTGCCAGCTCACCACCGGGGGCCGGCAGTGGGGGTCAGCCCCAGCATTTT,CASSPPGAGSGGQPQHF
TRBJ2-2,TRBV7-9,15,few,NA,TGTGCCAGCAGCATACTCGCGGCGAACACCGGGGAGCTGTTTTTT,CASSILAANTGELFF
TRBJ2-7,TRBV7-9,14,NA,TRBD1,TGTGCCAGCAGCGGGGGACAGAGATCCTACGAGCAGTACTTC,CASSGGQRSYEQYF
TRBJ1-1,TRBV11-2,14,NA,NA,TGTGCCAGCACCTCACAGGGCTTAGGAACTGAAGCTTTCTTT,CASTSQGLGTEAFF
TRBJ2-7,TRBV19,15,NA,NA,TGTGCCAGTAGAATACGGGACACCCTCTCCTACGAGCAGTACTTC,CASRIRDTLSYEQYF
TRBJ2-7,TRBV7-2,15,NA,NA,TGTGCCAGCAGCTTAGAAAGGGGCGAGAACTACGAGCAGTACTTC,CASSLERGENYEQYF
TRBJ1-1,TRBV4-3,16,NA,TRBD1,TGCGCCAGCAGCCAAGCCGCAGGGACAGAGAACACTGAAGCTTTCTTT,CASSQAAGTENTEAFF
TRBJ2-5,TRBV14,13,NA,NA,TGTGCCAGCAGCCAATGGACGGGGGAGACCCAGTACTTC,CASSQWTGETQYF
TRBJ2-1,TRBV29-1,16,NA,NA,TGCAGCGTTCACTACCTCGACAGTATCCTATACAATGAGCAGTTCTTC,CSVHYLDSILYNEQFF
TRBJ2-2,TRBV9,14,NA,NA,TGTGCCAGCAGCGTAGTGGGGAACACCGGGGAGCTGTTTTTT,CASSVVGNTGELFF
TRBJ1-4,TRBV11-3,15,few,TRBD1,TGTGCCAGCAGCTTAACAGGGGCAACTAATGAAAAACTGTTTTTT,CASSLTGATNEKLFF
TRBJ1-5,TRBV3-1/TRBV3-2,16,NA,NA,TGTGCCAGCAGCCAAGATTTAGGCCAGGGCAATCAGCCCCAGCATTTT,CASSQDLGQGNQPQHF
TRBJ1-2,TRBV30,12,NA,NA,TGTGCCTGGGGCCAGAAGAGCTATGGCTACACCTTC,CAWGQKSYGYTF
TRBJ2-7,TRBV18,16,NA,TRBD2,TGTGCCAGCTCACCATCCGGGACTAGCGGGGACTACGAGCAGTACTTC,CASSPSGTSGDYEQYF
TRBJ1-4,TRBV2,15,once,NA,TGTGCCAGCAGAGCCTTTGGGGGGGAGGTCGAAAAACTGTTTTTT,CASRAFGGEVEKLFF
TRBJ1-1,TRBV12-3/TRBV12-4,13,NA,NA,TGTGCCAGCAGTTCCGGACTGAACACTGAAGCTTTCTTT,CASSSGLNTEAFF
TRBJ2-5,TRBV3-1/TRBV3-2,16,NA,TRBD2,TGTGCCAGCAGCCAAGTGACTAGCGGGAACCAAGAGACCCAGTACTTC,CASSQVTSGNQETQYF
TRBJ2-1,TRBV2,17,NA,TRBD1,TGTGCCAGCAGCCTAACGGGACAGGGGGCAGTGAGCAATGAGCAGTTCTTC,CASSLTGQGAVSNEQFF
TRBJ2-3,TRBV6-5,14,NA,NA,TGTGCCAGCTTAGGGTCTTTTACTACAGATACGCAGTATTTT,CASLGSFTTDTQYF
TRBJ2-7,TRBV11-2,16,NA,NA,TGTGCCAGCAGCTTAGTCGTCTCCGACTTTCCCTACGAGCAGTACTTC,CASSLVVSDFPYEQYF
TRBJ2-3,TRBV7-3,15,NA,TRBD2,TGTGCCAGCAGCTTACCCTCGGGACTAGGAGATACGCAGTATTTT,CASSLPSGLGDTQYF
TRBJ1-1,TRBV4-1,16,NA,NA,TGCGCCAGCAGCCAAGAAGGGTGGGGAAAGGCCGCTGACGCTTTCTTT,CASSQEGWGKAADAFF
TRBJ2-7,TRBV6-6,15,NA,TRBD1,TGTGCCAGCAGGGCAGGGGGCCAAAGCTCCTACGAGCAGTACTTC,CASRAGGQSSYEQYF
TRBJ2-3,TRBV7-9,15,NA,NA,TGTGCCAGCAGCTTAGGTAGTTACCAAACAGATACGCAGTATTTT,CASSLGSYQTDTQYF
TRBJ1-5,TRBV7-9,14,large,NA,TGTGCCAGCAGCTTAGACGGCTTCAATCAGCCCCAGCATTTT,CASSLDGFNQPQHF
TRBJ2-3,TRBV19,14,NA,NA,TGTGCCAGTAGAGTTAAGGGGCCCCCAGATACGCAGTATTTT,CASRVKGPPDTQYF
TRBJ2-3,TRBV11-2,17,NA,TRBD2,TGTGCCAGCAGCGCACTCCTGGCGGGAGGAGACACAGATACGCAGTATTTT,CASSALLAGGDTDTQYF
TRBJ1-2,TRBV5-5,16,NA,TRBD1,TGTGCCAGCAGCTTACGGACAGGGCCCTTAGGCTATGGCTACACCTTC,CASSLRTGPLGYGYTF
TRBJ2-7,TRBV7-9,12,few,NA,TGTGCCAGCAGCAGGGTATCATTCGAGCAGTACTTC,CASSRVSFEQYF
TRBJ1-2,TRBV19,13,NA,NA,TGTGCCACCGTCGGGACGGGGGACTATGGCTACACCTTC,CATVGTGDYGYTF
TRBJ1-3,TRBV5-5,16,NA,TRBD1,TGTGCCAGCAGCTTGGACAGGGGGTTTTCTGGAAACACCATATATTTT,CASSLDRGFSGNTIYF
TRBJ2-3,TRBV4-3,14,NA,TRBD2,TGCGCCAGCAGCCTAGCGGGGGGGCCAGATACGCAGTATTTT,CASSLAGGPDTQYF
TRBJ1-1,TRBV27,13,NA,NA,TGTGCCAGCAAGCTTGGGGCGCGGTCTGAAGCTTTCTTT,CASKLGARSEAFF
TRBJ2-1,TRBV11-2,16,large,NA,TGTGCCAGCAGCCGGGATTGGGGGCGAACCTACAATGAGCAGTTCTTC,CASSRDWGRTYNEQFF
TRBJ1-6,TRBV28,15,few,TRBD1,TGTGCCAGCAGCTATGGGACAGGGTATAATTCACCCCTCCACTTT,CASSYGTGYNSPLHF
TRBJ1-1,TRBV6-2/TRBV6-3,12,NA,NA,TGTGCCAGCAGTCAGGGTTATACTGAAGCTTTCTTT,CASSQGYTEAFF
TRBJ1-3,TRBV9,16,NA,TRBD1,TGTGCCAGCAGCGCCGGACAGGGCCCCTCTGGAAACACCATATATTTT,CASSAGQGPSGNTIYF
TRBJ2-2,TRBV5-4,16,NA,TRBD2,TGTGCCAGCAGCACGGGACTAGCGGGGGGAGCCGGGGAGCTGTTTTTT,CASSTGLAGGAGELFF